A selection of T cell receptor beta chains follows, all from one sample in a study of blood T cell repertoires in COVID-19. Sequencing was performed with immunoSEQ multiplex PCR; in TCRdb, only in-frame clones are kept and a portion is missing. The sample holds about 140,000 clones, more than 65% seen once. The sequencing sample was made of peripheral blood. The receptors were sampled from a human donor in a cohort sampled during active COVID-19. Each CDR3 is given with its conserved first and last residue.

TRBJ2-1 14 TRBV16 CASSQSSYGNEQFF
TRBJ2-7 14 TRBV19 CASSTQDRTYEQYF
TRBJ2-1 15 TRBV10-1 CASSGATGRGYEQFF
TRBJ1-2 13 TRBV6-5 CASTRGANYGYTF
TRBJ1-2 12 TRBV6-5 CASMTGDYGYTF
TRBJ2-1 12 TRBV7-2 CASSWQINEQFF
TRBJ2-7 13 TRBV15 CATSPGQQYEQYF
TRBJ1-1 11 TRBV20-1 CSADGEGTAFF
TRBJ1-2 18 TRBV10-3 CAINPGGVRGSTNYGYTF
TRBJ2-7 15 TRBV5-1 CASSLAGAGGNEQYF
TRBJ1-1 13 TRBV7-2 CASREQGNTEAFF
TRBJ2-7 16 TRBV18 CASSLQETGSTYEQYF
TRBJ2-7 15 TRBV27 CASSPDRVSTYEQYF
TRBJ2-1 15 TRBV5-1 CASSLGGLSYNEQFF
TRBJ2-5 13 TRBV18 CASSPPQQETQYF
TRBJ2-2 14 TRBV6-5 CASSYGLAGGELFF
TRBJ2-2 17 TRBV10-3 CAISGPGGGYNTGELFF
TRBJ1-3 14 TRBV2 CASRQGAGGNTIYF
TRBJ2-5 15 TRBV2 CASSETGTSEETQYF
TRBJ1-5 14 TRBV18 CASSPGVSNQPQHF
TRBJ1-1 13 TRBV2 CASSADRDTEAFF
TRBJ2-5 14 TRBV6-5 CASRTGGYQETQYF
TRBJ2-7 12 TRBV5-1 CASSLDNYEQYF
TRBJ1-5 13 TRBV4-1 CASSQDNNQPQHF
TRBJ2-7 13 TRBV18 CASSPGQVGEQYF
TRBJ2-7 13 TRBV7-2 CASSFDRVYEQYF
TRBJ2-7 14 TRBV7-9 CASSSRDRGPEQYF
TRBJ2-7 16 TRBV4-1 CASSQEEDRKIGEQYF
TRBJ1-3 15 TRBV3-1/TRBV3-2 CASSQQGNSGNTIYF
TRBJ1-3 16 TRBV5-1 CASSLAGGTTGNTIYF
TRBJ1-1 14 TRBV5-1 CASSNDRANTEAFF
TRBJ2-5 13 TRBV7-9 CASSRGEGKTQYF
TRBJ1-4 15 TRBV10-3 CAISSGGEGNEKLFF
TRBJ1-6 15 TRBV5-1 CASSLTGGSESPLHF
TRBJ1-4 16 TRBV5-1 CASSLQQTGRNEKLFF
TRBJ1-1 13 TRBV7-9 CASSFKGASEAFF